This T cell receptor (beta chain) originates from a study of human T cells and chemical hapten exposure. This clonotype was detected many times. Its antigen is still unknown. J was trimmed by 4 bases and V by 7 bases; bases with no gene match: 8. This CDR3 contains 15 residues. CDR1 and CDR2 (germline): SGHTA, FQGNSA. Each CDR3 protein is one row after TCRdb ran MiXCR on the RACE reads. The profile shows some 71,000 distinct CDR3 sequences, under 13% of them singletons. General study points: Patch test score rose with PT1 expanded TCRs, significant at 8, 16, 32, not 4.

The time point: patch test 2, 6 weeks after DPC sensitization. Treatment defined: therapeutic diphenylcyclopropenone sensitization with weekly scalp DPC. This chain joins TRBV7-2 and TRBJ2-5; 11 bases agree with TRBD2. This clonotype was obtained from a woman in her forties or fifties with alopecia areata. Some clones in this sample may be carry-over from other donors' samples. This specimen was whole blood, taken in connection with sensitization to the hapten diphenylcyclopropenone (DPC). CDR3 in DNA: TGTGCCAGCATCAGGGGACTAGCGGAGGCAGAGACCCAGTACTTC. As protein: CASIRGLAEAETQYF.